A selection of T cell receptor beta chains follows, all from one sample in a study of regulatory T cells in long-lasting Graves disease. TCRdb reprocessed the multiplex PCR reads with MiXCR, giving one entry per CDR3 protein. The table has roughly 500,000 distinct CDR3 sequences, 22% seen once. Sequenced here: peripheral blood mononuclear cells (PBMCs), sampled when the disease was refractory, from a patient treated with antithyroid drugs. The source of these receptors is a female donor with Graves disease. CDR3s include the opening cysteine and the closing phenylalanine or tryptophan. The order of the fields is clone size, J gene, V gene, D gene, CDR3 protein, CDR3 DNA. A D gene is named only where the DNA matches it firmly. Clone sizes are given selectively: once, few, many, or a class where the clone is expanded.

few	TRBJ2-7	TRBV6-2/TRBV6-3	.	CASSFGQIYEQYF	TGTGCCAGCAGTTTCGGACAGATCTACGAGCAGTACTTC
.	TRBJ2-2	TRBV3-1	.	CASSQGRSTGELFF	TGTGCCAGCAGCCAAGGGAGATCCACCGGGGAGCTGTTTTTT
.	TRBJ1-1	TRBV30	.	CAWSRLMGDYTEAFF	TGTGCCTGGAGCCGGTTGATGGGGGACTACACTGAAGCTTTCTTT
many	TRBJ2-5	TRBV10-2	TRBD2	CASSRLAGGETQYF	TGCGCCAGCAGTCGTCTAGCGGGAGGAGAGACCCAGTACTTC
many	TRBJ1-4	TRBV30	.	CAWSVGEKLFF	TGTGCCTGGAGTGTGGGTGAAAAACTGTTTTTT
few	TRBJ1-2	TRBV6-1	TRBD1	CASSTPGQGTSGHTF	TGTGCCAGCAGTACTCCGGGACAGGGGACGTCGGGCCACACCTTC
many	TRBJ1-2	TRBV6-9	.	CASSYPETGISYGYTF	TGTGCCAGCAGTTACCCGGAAACAGGGATTAGCTATGGCTACACCTTC
few	TRBJ2-2	TRBV5-4	.	CASSPRQRDYTGELFF	TGTGCCAGCAGCCCTAGACAGAGGGATTACACCGGGGAGCTGTTTTTT
.	TRBJ2-1	TRBV10-3	TRBD2	CAISMAGGSDEQFF	TGTGCCATCAGTATGGCGGGAGGGTCGGACGAGCAGTTCTTC
.	TRBJ2-7	TRBV7-2	TRBD1	CASSLAPTGTGGNYEQYF	TGTGCCAGCAGCTTAGCTCCAACCGGGACAGGGGGGAACTACGAGCAGTACTTC
many	TRBJ2-7	TRBV7-9	.	CASSPKVRQALHEQYF	TGTGCCAGCAGCCCCAAAGTGAGACAGGCTTTGCACGAGCAGTACTTC
.	TRBJ1-2	TRBV6-2/TRBV6-3	TRBD1	CASSPLGGQGRRNYGYTF	TGTGCCAGCAGTCCCCTTGGGGGACAGGGAAGGAGAAACTATGGCTACACCTTC
.	TRBJ2-7	TRBV6-1	TRBD1	CASRPGGTGDSYEQYF	TGTGCCAGCAGACCTGGCGGGACAGGGGACTCCTACGAGCAGTACTTC
many	TRBJ1-1	TRBV28	TRBD1	CASSLDRRVEAFF	TGTGCCAGCAGTTTGGACAGGAGGGTTGAAGCTTTCTTT
.	TRBJ1-1	TRBV4-3	TRBD1	CASSHLGTGNTEAFF	TGCGCCAGCAGCCATTTGGGGACAGGGAACACTGAAGCTTTCTTT
.	TRBJ1-2	TRBV30	TRBD1	CAWNPFEGQGYGYTF	TGTGCCTGGAACCCTTTCGAGGGACAGGGATACGGCTACACCTTC
many	TRBJ2-7	TRBV11-3	TRBD2	CASSFGLAGSREQYF	TGTGCCAGCAGCTTCGGACTAGCGGGAAGCCGCGAGCAGTACTTC
many	TRBJ2-5	TRBV11-2	.	CASSRGQQETQYF	TGTGCCAGCAGCAGAGGACAGCAAGAGACCCAGTACTTC
.	TRBJ1-5	TRBV19	.	CASRTRGFNQPQHF	TGTGCCAGTAGGACGCGGGGATTTAATCAGCCCCAGCATTTT
many	TRBJ2-2	TRBV28	.	CASRHLGKGYSGELFF	TGTGCCAGCCGGCATTTAGGGAAGGGGTACTCCGGGGAGCTGTTTTTT
few	TRBJ1-2	TRBV7-2	TRBD1	CASSWGGQGGYGYTF	TGTGCCAGCAGCTGGGGGGGACAGGGAGGCTATGGCTACACCTTC
few	TRBJ2-2	TRBV7-3	TRBD2	CASSFLAGGPDTGELFF	TGTGCCAGCAGCTTTTTAGCGGGGGGGCCCGACACCGGGGAGCTGTTTTTT
few	TRBJ1-2	TRBV13	.	CASSSPESYGYTF	TGTGCCAGCAGCTCTCCGGAGTCCTATGGCTACACCTTC
many	TRBJ2-4	TRBV28	.	CATTGEANIQYF	TGTGCCACCACAGGGGAGGCGAACATTCAGTACTTC
.	TRBJ1-6	TRBV14	.	CASSQAGSSYNSPLHF	TGTGCCAGCAGCCAAGCGGGAAGCTCCTATAATTCACCCCTCCACTTT
.	TRBJ1-5	TRBV6-1	.	CASTKSGKGRNQPQHF	TGTGCCAGCACAAAATCGGGGAAAGGGCGCAATCAGCCCCAGCATTTT
.	TRBJ2-1	TRBV20-1	TRBD2	CSAPSGASYNEQFF	TGCAGTGCCCCCAGCGGGGCTTCCTACAATGAGCAGTTCTTC
few	TRBJ1-2	TRBV9	.	CASSVASVYNYGYTF	TGTGCCAGCAGCGTAGCATCGGTCTACAACTATGGCTACACCTTC
.	TRBJ2-2	TRBV24-1	TRBD2	CATSPMGRDTGELFF	TGTGCCACCAGCCCGATGGGGAGGGACACCGGGGAGCTGTTTTTT
many	TRBJ2-7	TRBV28	.	CASLDSLSSYEQYF	TGTGCCAGCCTGGACAGCCTCAGCTCCTACGAGCAGTACTTC
.	TRBJ2-1	TRBV30	.	CAWVGGGNEQFF	TGTGCCTGGGTTGGTGGGGGTAATGAGCAGTTCTTC
.	TRBJ1-5	TRBV19	.	CASSTGGRSQHF	TGTGCCAGTAGTACCGGGGGACGGTCCCAGCATTTT
.	TRBJ1-1	TRBV18	.	CASSTSGNTEAFF	TGTGCCAGCTCCACGTCGGGGAACACTGAAGCTTTCTTT
.	TRBJ2-6	TRBV19	.	CASSIALEVGANVLTF	TGTGCCAGTAGTATAGCCTTGGAGGTTGGGGCCAACGTCCTGACTTTC
.	TRBJ2-7	TRBV30	TRBD2	CAWSVAGVTYEQYF	TGTGCCTGGAGTGTAGCGGGAGTTACCTACGAGCAGTACTTC